These 26 T cell receptor beta chains originate from one sample sequenced in a study of human T cells and chemical hapten exposure. Described time point: patch test 1, 2 weeks after DPC sensitization. Specified treatment: therapeutic diphenylcyclopropenone sensitization with weekly scalp DPC. MiXCR was run by TCRdb on the RACE reads, yielding one entry per CDR3 protein. The sample lists around 380,000 distinct CDR3 sequences; 4% to 5.5% were seen once. The material was whole blood, obtained in connection with sensitization to the hapten diphenylcyclopropenone (DPC). These receptors were obtained from a woman aged 45-59 years with alopecia areata. Some clones in this sample may be carry-over from other donors' samples.

This clonotype was counted many times. The chain employs TRBV25-1 and TRBJ2-3; maybe TRBD2 (7 bases). The V end was cut by 3 bases, the J end by 5 bases, with 15 bases between. The CDR3 loop spans 15 amino acids. CDR1 MGHDK and CDR2 SYGVNS come from the germline V gene. This chain's CDR3 is CASSDGGAREDTQYF. CDR3 nucleotides: TGTGCCAGCAGTGATGGGGGGGCGAGGGAAGATACGCAGTATTTT.

This clonotype was picked up many times. This chain connects TRBV12-3 or TRBV12-4 to TRBJ1-1; 8 nucleotides agree with TRBD1. With 6 bases clipped from V and 4 bases from J, the junction kept 7 bases outside the gene matches. The CDR3 is made up of 14 amino acids. CDR3 region: CASRSGQGGTEAFF. The CDR3 DNA reads TGTGCCAGCAGATCTGGACAGGGTGGCACTGAAGCTTTCTTT.

This clonotype turned up a few times. This chain uses TRBV9 with TRBJ2-7; D may correspond to TRBD1 or TRBD2 (5 bases each). Germline assignment: CDR1 SGDLS and CDR2 YYNGEE. The CDR3 contains 15 residues. The ends were cut back, 0 bases at V and 4 bases at J, with 14 bases in the middle. CDR3 residues: CASSVATGPPYEQYF. The CDR3 coding sequence is TGTGCCAGCAGCGTAGCGACGGGGCCTCCTTACGAGCAGTACTTC.

Many counts were recorded for this clonotype. The chain couples TRBV6-2 or TRBV6-3 to TRBJ1-6; possible D gene TRBD1, 5 bases. This CDR3 has 15 residues. Trimming took off 1 base at V and 7 bases at J, with 11 bases between the two ends. Germline lookup yields CDR1 MNHEY and CDR2 SVGEGT. The CDR3: CASSYFTGSNSPLHF. CDR3 nucleotide sequence: TGTGCCAGCAGTTACTTCACAGGATCGAATTCACCCCTCCACTTT.

This clonotype has more than one count but fewer than ten. The gene calls are TRBV2 and TRBJ1-4, with unresolved D. The CDR3 has 16 residues. Trimming stripped 6 bases from V and 0 bases from J, with 14 bases between. Germline V CDR1 and CDR2: SNHLY, FYNNEI. In DNA, the CDR3 is TGTGCCAGCAGCCTACTCAGGACCGCAACTAATGAAAAACTGTTTTTT. Translated: CASSLLRTATNEKLFF.

This clonotype was picked up a small number of times. This rearrangement joins TRBV20-1 to TRBJ2-3; 12 positions match TRBD2. Germline V lookup: CDR1 DFQATT, CDR2 SNEGSKA (reference sequence). This CDR3 has 15 amino acids. Trimming at V came to 5 bases and at J to 3 bases, leaving 6 bases not matched to a gene. The CDR3 spells CSASLAGGDTDTQYF. CDR3 in DNA: TGCAGTGCTTCACTAGCGGGGGGTGATACAGATACGCAGTATTTT.

This clonotype was counted many times. J is TRBJ1-2 and V is TRBV15; TRBD1 is a possible D gene (5 bases). Germline V gene data show CDR1 as LNHNV and CDR2 as YYDKDF (reference sequence). Trimming took off 1 base at V and 7 bases at J, with 13 bases between the two ends. The CDR3 loop spans 14 amino acids. The CDR3 DNA follows: TGTGCCACCAGCAGAGCCAGGGATGATCCTGGCTACACCTTC. It codes for CATSRARDDPGYTF.

This clonotype was found many times. The rearrangement joins TRBV20-1 to TRBJ1-5; no clear D gene. Germline CDR1 and CDR2: DFQATT and SNEGSKA (reference sequence). V was trimmed by 3 bases and J by 4 bases, leaving 22 bases between them. The CDR3 covers 17 residues. For the CDR3, the DNA is TGCAGTGCTAGTTGCCCAGCCTCAGTGGGGTTTAATCAGCCCCAGCATTTT. This encodes CSASCPASVGFNQPQHF.

This clonotype was observed many times. The CDR3 nucleotides read TGTGCCAGCATTCGAAGACCGGGACAGGGCGTACACAATGAGCAGTTCTTC. Amino acids: CASIRRPGQGVHNEQFF. The rearrangement links TRBV2 to TRBJ2-1, with TRBD1 matching over 9 bases. Unmatched junction bases numbered 15, after V lost 7 bases and J lost 5 bases. CDR1 and CDR2 (germline): SNHLY, FYNNEI. CDR3 length: 17 amino acids.

This clonotype was recorded a few times. At one boundary the junction diverges from the germline segment, which might be a read error. This chain connects TRBV3-1 to TRBJ2-3; 10 bases are shared with TRBD2. The CDR3 runs to 17 residues. The germline V gene has CDR1 LGHDT and CDR2 YNNKEL (reference sequence). Written as DNA, the CDR3 is TGTGCCAGCACCCAAGGGTCTAGCGGGGGAGAAAGGGATACGCAGTATTTT. Its translation: CASTQGSSGGERDTQYF.

This clonotype was picked up many times. The genes are TRBV12-3 or TRBV12-4 and TRBJ2-2; no definite D call. Trimming shortened V by 7 bases and J by 1 base, and 7 bases separated the two germline ends. The CDR3 spans 13 residues. In nucleotides, the CDR3 is TGTGCCAGCACCCCCGTGAACACCGGGGAGCTGTTTTTT. Translation: CASTPVNTGELFF.

The CDR3 nucleotides are TGCAGTGCTGGTGCAGGGGATGAAAAACTGTTTTTT. This sequence encodes CSAGAGDEKLFF. The V and J genes are TRBV20-1 and TRBJ1-4; TRBD1 might be the D (6 bases). The germline CDR1 and CDR2 sequences are DFQATT and SNEGSKA (reference sequence). Trimming stripped 5 bases from V and 6 bases from J, with 10 bases between. The CDR3 consists of 12 residues.

This clonotype was observed at least ten times. The chain carries TRBV29-1 and TRBJ1-2; D might be TRBD1 (6 bases). This CDR3 has 13 amino acids. V lost 2 bases and J lost 5, with 12 bases in between. In germline, CDR1 is SQVTM, CDR2 ANQGSEA. CDR3 bases: TGCAGCGTTGAATGGCCAGGGGTATATGGCTACACCTTC. It codes for CSVEWPGVYGYTF.

This clonotype was detected ten times or more. The J gene is TRBJ2-7, the V gene TRBV20-1; TRBD1 might be the D (6 bases). Germline-derived CDR1 and CDR2 are DFQATT and SNEGSKA (reference sequence). The CDR3 sequence is 13 residues long. V lost 5 bases and J 2 bases, leaving 13 bases between the germline ends. CDR3 DNA sequence: TGCAGTGCTCAGGGGACACCTCCCTACGAGCAGTACTTC. Amino acids: CSAQGTPPYEQYF.

The genes are TRBV18 and TRBJ2-7, with 7 bases matching TRBD1. Trimming took 3 bases from V and 6 from J; bases not matched to a gene: 14. The CDR3 extends over 16 amino acids. Germline-derived CDR1 and CDR2 are KGHSH and LQKENI. In DNA, the CDR3 is TGTGCCAGCTCACCTCTCACAGGGGTTAGAATCTCCGAGCAGTACTTC. This translates into CASSPLTGVRISEQYF. Variable domain in full (rest from reference TRBV18 and TRBJ2-7): NAGVMQNPRHLVRRRGQEARLRCSPMKGHSHVYWYRQLPEEGLKFMVYLQKENIIDESGMPKERFSAEFPKEGPSILRIQQVVRGDSAAYFCASSPLTGVRISEQYFGPGTRLTVT.

The chain combines TRBV20-1 with TRBJ2-3; 8 positions agree with TRBD2. Germline CDR1 reads DFQATT; CDR2 reads SNEGSKA (reference sequence). The V gene end was trimmed by 3 bases and the J gene end by 5 bases; junction bases not matched to a gene: 7. This CDR3 contains 14 residues. Here the CDR3 DNA reads TGCAGTGCTAGCGGGGGGGGAGAGGTAGATACGCAGTATTTT. Translating gives CSASGGGEVDTQYF.

This clonotype was observed a few times. The chain employs TRBV6-2 or TRBV6-3 and TRBJ2-2, with 9 nucleotides matching TRBD2. V trimming: 2 bases; J trimming: 4 bases; junction bases outside the gene matches: 5. Germline values: CDR1 MNHEY, CDR2 SVGEGT. This CDR3 is 16 amino acids long. The CDR3 here is CASSYPSGVGTGELFF. The CDR3 region has the DNA TGTGCCAGCAGTTACCCTAGCGGGGTCGGCACCGGGGAGCTGTTTTTT.

This clonotype has a handful of counts. V gene TRBV4-3 combines with J gene TRBJ2-4; 9 nucleotides match TRBD1. The V segment lost 0 bases and the J segment 1 base; nucleotides outside the gene matches: 7. Per germline, CDR1 LGHNA and CDR2 YSLEER. The CDR3 contains 18 residues. Here the CDR3 reads CASSQDSIGQGAKNIQYF. CDR3 DNA: TGCGCCAGCAGCCAAGATAGTATCGGACAGGGGGCCAAAAACATTCAGTACTTC.

CDR3 amino acids: CASRSSGGANSGANVLTF. The CDR3, as DNA: TGTGCCAGCAGAAGCTCAGGGGGCGCCAACTCTGGGGCCAACGTCCTGACTTTC. The chain recombines TRBV7-9 with TRBJ2-6, with 8 bases identical to TRBD1. This CDR3 has 18 residues. The ends lost 6 bases at V and 0 bases at J; junction bases unmatched: 10. The germline V gene has CDR1 SEHNR and CDR2 FQNEAQ (reference sequence).

This clonotype was recorded many times. The chain recombines TRBV6-6 with TRBJ2-7; D remains ambiguous. Germline CDR1 MNHNY, CDR2 SVGAGI (reference sequence). CDR3 length: 13 amino acids. Trimming left V 7 bases short and J 0 bases short, with 10 bases between. CDR3 loop: CASTSGVSYEQYF. The CDR3 DNA reads TGTGCCAGCACAAGTGGGGTCTCCTACGAGCAGTACTTC.

This clonotype was detected many times. The chain joins TRBV18 to TRBJ2-1, with D hard to call. Trimming stripped 3 bases from V and 15 bases from J, with 18 bases between. This CDR3 region has 13 residues. Germline assignment: CDR1 KGHSH and CDR2 LQKENI. CDR3 residues: CASSPKQAVSWFF. The DNA for the CDR3 is TGTGCCAGCTCACCGAAGCAAGCCGTATCCTGGTTCTTC.

The table lists this clonotype with a few counts. V usage is TRBV15 and J usage is TRBJ1-1, with no clear D. The length of the CDR3 is 15 residues. Trimming removed 1 base at V and 4 bases at J, with 13 bases between. Germline V gene sequence: CDR1 LNHNV, CDR2 YYDKDF (reference sequence). The DNA for the CDR3 is TGTGCCACCAGCAGAGTCCGGAGCGGACCCACTGAAGCTTTCTTT. Translation gives CATSRVRSGPTEAFF. Together with reference TRBV15 and TRBJ1-1, the CDR3 gives the full variable domain: DAMVIQNPRYQVTQFGKPVTLSCSQTLNHNVMYWYQQKSSQAPKLLFHYYDKDFNNEADTPDNFQSRRPNTSFCFLDIRSPGLGDTAMYLCATSRVRSGPTEAFFGQGTRLTVV.

A few counts support this clonotype. V and J are TRBV7-2 and TRBJ2-1; no definite D call. Trimming left V 1 base short and J 3 bases short, with 10 bases between. This CDR3 is built from 15 residues. From germline, CDR1 is SGHTA and CDR2 FQGNSA. This chain's CDR3 is CASSLELRSYNEQFF. The CDR3 region has the DNA TGTGCCAGCAGCTTAGAATTAAGGAGCTACAATGAGCAGTTCTTC.

This clonotype was counted at least ten times. At one end, the junction sequence differs from germline, possibly due to a read error. V is TRBV29-1 and J is TRBJ1-1, with D uncertain. Germline values: CDR1 SQVTM, CDR2 ANQGSEA. The CDR3 loop spans 12 amino acids. The CDR3 bases are TGCAGCGTTGGCGGGCAGAACACCGAAGCTTTCTTT. Translation gives CSVGGQNTEAFF.

The sample holds many counts of this clonotype. The V gene is TRBV2, the J gene TRBJ1-1; 8 positions agree with TRBD1. V lost 2 bases to trimming and J lost 2 bases; unmatched junction nucleotides: 4. CDR1 is SNHLY and CDR2 is FYNNEI in the germline V gene. The length of the CDR3 is 15 residues. The DNA of the CDR3 is TGTGCCAGCAGTGAAACAGGGGGAGGAAACACTGAAGCTTTCTTT. Residues: CASSETGGGNTEAFF. The complete variable domain, with remaining parts taken from reference TRBV2 and TRBJ1-1, reads EPEVTQTPSHQVTQMGQEVILRCVPISNHLYFYWYRQILGQKVEFLVSFYNNEISEKSEIFDDQFSVERPDGSNFTLKIRSTKLEDSAMYFCASSETGGGNTEAFFGQGTRLTVV.

This clonotype has at least ten counts. The chain has TRBV4-3 and TRBJ1-2; 8 bases are shared with TRBD1. This CDR3 contains 16 residues. Germline V gives CDR1 LGHNA, CDR2 YSLEER. J lost 6 bases, V lost 1 base, and 10 bases had no gene match. The CDR3 sequence: CASSQGDAGGEHGYTF. The CDR3 DNA follows: TGCGCCAGCAGCCAAGGGGATGCAGGGGGCGAACATGGCTACACCTTC.